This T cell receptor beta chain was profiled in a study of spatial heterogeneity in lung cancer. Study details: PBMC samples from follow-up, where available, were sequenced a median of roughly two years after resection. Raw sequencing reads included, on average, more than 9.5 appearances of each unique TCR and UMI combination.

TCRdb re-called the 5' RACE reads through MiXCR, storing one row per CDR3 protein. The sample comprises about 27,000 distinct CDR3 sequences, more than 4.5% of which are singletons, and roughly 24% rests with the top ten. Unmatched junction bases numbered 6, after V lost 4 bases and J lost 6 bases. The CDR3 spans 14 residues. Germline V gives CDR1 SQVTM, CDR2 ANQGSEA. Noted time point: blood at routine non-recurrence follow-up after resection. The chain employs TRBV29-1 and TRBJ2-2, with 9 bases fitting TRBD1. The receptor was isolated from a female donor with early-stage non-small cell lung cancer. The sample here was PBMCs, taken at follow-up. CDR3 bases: TGCAGCGTTGGGACAGGGGTTACGGCCGGGGAGCTGTTTTTT. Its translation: CSVGTGVTAGELFF.